This TCR beta chain is drawn from a study of cytomegalovirus exposure and HLA in healthy donors. Across the study: Caucasian-associated ancestry cluster membership applied to approximately 84% of several hundred genotyped donors. Study-level findings and limits: In a later analysis, V- and J-gene trimming of beta chains associated with a DCLRE1C missense variant, replicated independently.

With V trimmed by 4 bases and J by 7 bases, 9 bases remained unmatched. The germline gives CDR1 SGHTA, CDR2 FQGNSA. This CDR3 has 14 amino acids. The table lists this clone with a few counts. What it binds is not known. With 60 Vbeta and 13 Jbeta primers, the PCR was carried out. Assay: immunoSEQ multiplex PCR; the TCRdb copy retains only in-frame clones and omits some. The sample records around 160,000 clones, 80% being singletons. This chain joins TRBV7-2 and TRBJ1-2; 7 bases line up with TRBD1. The sequenced sample consisted of PBMCs. This receptor was taken from a man between 18 and 29 years old in good health and CMV-seropositive. CDR3 DNA: TGTGCCAGCAGCTCCGGACAGGACTCATCTGGCTACACCTTC. Protein: CASSSGQDSSGYTF.